Below are 17 T cell receptor beta chains sequenced from a single sample in a study of blood T cell repertoires in COVID-19. The assay was immunoSEQ multiplex PCR, and TCRdb's table has in-frame clones only and misses some. Of about 380,000 clones listed, roughly 85% are singletons. Input material: peripheral blood. These receptors originate from a woman under 30 with acute or convalescent COVID-19.

The chain couples TRBV28 to TRBJ1-5, with D hard to call. Germline CDR1 and CDR2: MDHEN and SYDVKM. CDR3 length: 13 amino acids. Trimming pared 7 bases from V and 5 bases from J, leaving 12 bases between. This CDR3 reads CASNGGPYQPQHF. The CDR3 nucleotides read TGTGCCAGCAACGGAGGACCTTATCAGCCCCAGCATTTT.

The chain has TRBV7-9 and TRBJ2-6; 7 nucleotides match TRBD1. Per germline, CDR1 SEHNR and CDR2 FQNEAQ (reference sequence). Trimming at V came to 2 bases and at J to 2 bases, leaving 0 bases not matched to a gene. There are 15 residues in the CDR3. The CDR3 is CASSLQGAGANVLTF. CDR3 in DNA: TGTGCCAGCAGCTTACAGGGGGCTGGGGCCAACGTCCTGACTTTC.

The chain joins TRBV6-5 to TRBJ1-2, with 7 bases identical to TRBD1. This CDR3 has 14 amino acids. V gave up 9 bases and J gave up 6 bases; unmatched junction bases: 13. Germline values: CDR1 MNHEY, CDR2 SVGAGI. CDR3: CASTEGAGWDGYTF. The CDR3 DNA is TGTGCCAGTACGGAGGGGGCAGGTTGGGATGGCTACACCTTC.

The rearrangement links TRBV10-3 to TRBJ1-3; TRBD1 agrees at 8 bases. Germline V gene data show CDR1 as ENHRY and CDR2 as SYGVKD. V trimming: 3 bases; J trimming: 4 bases; junction bases outside the gene matches: 2. CDR3 size: 14 residues. The CDR3 reads CAISDGTGGNTIYF. CDR3 bases: TGTGCCATCAGTGATGGGACAGGCGGAAACACCATATATTTT.

This chain links TRBV10-3 with TRBJ1-5; 8 positions agree with TRBD1. Looked up from germline, CDR1 is ENHRY and CDR2 is SYGVKD. CDR3 length: 14 residues. V lost 8 bases, J lost 2 bases, and 5 bases stayed unmatched. CDR3 sequence (DNA): TGTGCCATCGCAGGGGGCGCGGGCAATCAGCCCCAGCATTTT. Translated, it gives CAIAGGAGNQPQHF.

The chain is built from TRBV24-1 and TRBJ1-2; D remains unclear. V was shortened by 4 bases and J by 1 base, with 3 bases between the two germline ends. From germline, CDR1 is KGHDR and CDR2 SFDVKD. The CDR3 totals 12 residues. CDR3 in amino acids: CATSDNNYGYTF. The CDR3 DNA reads as TGTGCCACCAGTGACAATAACTATGGCTACACCTTC.

V usage is TRBV11-3 and J usage is TRBJ2-1, with TRBD1 matching 7 bases. Germline-derived CDR1 and CDR2 are SGHNT and YENEEA. The CDR3 runs 11 residues. V lost 5 bases and J lost 13; bases outside the gene matches: 5. CDR3 coding DNA: TGTGCCAGCAGCGGAGACAGGGAACAGTTCTTC. Its translation is CASSGDREQFF.

The chain joins TRBV5-4 to TRBJ2-3; 7 nucleotides line up with TRBD2. Unmatched junction bases numbered 6, after V lost 0 bases and J lost 5 bases. The CDR3 is made up of 15 amino acids. Germline CDR1 is SGHNT and CDR2 is YYREEE (reference sequence). CDR3 protein: CASSLGREQRDTQYF. The CDR3 DNA reads TGTGCCAGCAGCTTGGGGCGGGAGCAGAGAGATACGCAGTATTTT.

The chain uses TRBV28 and TRBJ2-3, with 8 bases that match TRBD2. CDR1 MDHEN and CDR2 SYDVKM come from the germline V gene. Germline trimming cut 9 bases from V and 0 bases from J; bases unmatched to any gene: 8. The CDR3 is 15 amino acids. This CDR3 reads CASLAGGSSTDTQYF. The CDR3 nucleotides read TGTGCCAGTTTGGCGGGAGGCTCTAGCACAGATACGCAGTATTTT.

The chain carries TRBV24-1 and TRBJ2-1, with TRBD2 matching over 8 bases. The CDR3 covers 14 residues. CDR1 is KGHDR and CDR2 is SFDVKD in the germline V gene. The V and J ends lost 6 bases and 10 bases, in that order; junction bases with no gene match: 10. CDR3 in amino acids: CATSSSGTGGEQFF. The CDR3 region has the DNA TGTGCCACCAGTAGTAGCGGGACGGGGGGGGAGCAGTTCTTC.

J is TRBJ2-7 and V is TRBV25-1; 7 bases align to TRBD2. With V trimmed by 8 bases and J by 1 base, 11 bases remained unmatched. CDR1 is MGHDK and CDR2 is SYGVNS in the germline V gene. CDR3 length: 15 amino acids. The DNA of the CDR3 is TGTGCCAGCTGGGGGGGTTTGGGGGTGTCCTACGAGCAGTACTTC. Encoded protein: CASWGGLGVSYEQYF.

The chain couples TRBV7-6 to TRBJ2-1; TRBD1 aligns across 7 bases. CDR1 is SGHVS, CDR2 FNYEAQ, per germline. The CDR3 sequence is 15 residues long. The V gene end was trimmed by 0 bases and the J gene end by 9 bases; junction bases not matched to a gene: 8. CDR3 bases: TGTGCCAGCAGCTTAGCGGCGCGTAGGGGGCCTGAGCAGTTCTTC. This translates into CASSLAARRGPEQFF. The full variable domain, rest sourced from reference TRBV7-6 and TRBJ2-1, is GAGVSQSPRYKVTKRGQDVALRCDPISGHVSLYWYRQALGQGPEFLTYFNYEAQQDKSGLPNDRFSAERPEGSISTLTIQRTEQRDSAMYRCASSLAARRGPEQFFGPGTRLTVL.

The chain carries TRBV6-5 and TRBJ1-2, with TRBD1 identical over 7 bases. Germline CDR1 reads MNHEY; CDR2 reads SVGAGI. V was clipped by 0 bases and J by 8 bases; unmatched bases: 12. CDR3 length equals 16 residues. The CDR3 protein is CASSYSSGGNRRGYTF. In DNA, the CDR3 is TGTGCCAGCAGTTACTCGTCAGGGGGAAATAGAAGGGGCTACACCTTC.

The chain is built from TRBV6-5 and TRBJ2-4; a possible D gene is TRBD1 (6 bases). The CDR3 is 13 residues long. Germline assignment: CDR1 MNHEY and CDR2 SVGAGI. V was pared by 3 bases and J by 6 bases, with 9 bases between. CDR3 DNA sequence: TGTGCCAGCAGTTATCCGGACAGAAACATTCAGTACTTC. Protein: CASSYPDRNIQYF.

This clone was recorded only once. The chain uses TRBV27 and TRBJ2-5; possible D gene TRBD1, 7 bases. Germline V gene data show CDR1 as MNHEY and CDR2 as SMNVEV (reference sequence). CDR3 length: 16 residues. Trimming cost V 6 bases and J 2 bases, with 19 bases left between them. CDR3: CASRPPGQGGQETQYF. The CDR3 nucleotides read TGTGCCAGCAGACCTCCGGGGCAGGGGGGACAAGAGACCCAGTACTTC.

Remarks on this clone: One end of the junction does not line up with germline, which may come from a read error. The chain employs TRBV14 and TRBJ2-1; no definite D call. This CDR3 comprises 13 residues. The V gene's germline CDR1 is SGHDN and CDR2 FVKESK. The CDR3 DNA reads as TGTGCCAGCAGCCAGCTAAAGACTTCCCCCCTGGTCTTC. Protein: CASSQLKTSPLVF.

The gene calls are TRBV7-3 and TRBJ1-3; 7 bases map to TRBD1. The V gene's germline CDR1 is SGHTA and CDR2 FQGTGA. This CDR3 comprises 14 residues. Trimming removed 2 bases from V and 7 bases from J; junction bases left unmatched: 5. CDR3 residues: CASSLARDSNTIYF. In DNA, the CDR3 is TGTGCCAGCAGCTTAGCGCGGGACAGTAACACCATATATTTT.